These T cell receptor beta chains were read from a single sample in a study of a mutant IDH1 vaccine in newly diagnosed glioma. Using immunoSEQ multiplex PCR, the repertoire was profiled, and TCRdb retains in-frame clones only, with some absent. This table has 20,000 to 25,000 clones, 55% to 75% appearing once. These receptors are not linked to any known antigen. The sample was peripheral blood mononuclear cells (PBMCs), taken from a glioma patient whose treatment included an IDH1 peptide vaccine. The receptor source for this set is a man between 18 and 35 years old with glioma. Some clones in this sample may be carry-over from other donors' samples. CDR3s leave out the opening cysteine and the closing phenylalanine or tryptophan.

cdr3_length,v_call,j_call,cdr3_aa
10,TRBV7-9,TRBJ1-1,ASRGMNTEAF
11,TRBV12-5,TRBJ2-7,ASDLSYSYEQY
12,TRBV4-2,TRBJ2-2,ASSQGTSTGELF
14,TRBV18,TRBJ1-3,ASSPPVGVSGNTIY
14,TRBV9,TRBJ1-3,ASSTRALSSGNTIY
9,TRBV30,TRBJ2-3,AWSPVDTQY
15,TRBV5-1,TRBJ2-1,ASSLGGQGEGVNEQF
11,TRBV5-6,TRBJ1-1,ASSSVGVTEAF
12,TRBV7-6,TRBJ2-7,ASSLSGSSYEQY
11,TRBV7-2,TRBJ2-7,ASRPSSRPEQY
12,TRBV29-1,TRBJ2-3,SVQVQASTDTQY
11,TRBV4-3,TRBJ1-1,ASSQGRWTETF
12,TRBV5-1,TRBJ2-7,ASSLADGYYEQY
13,TRBV5-1,TRBJ2-7,ASRLASGSSYEQY
13,TRBV2,TRBJ2-2,ASSIDRGNTGELF
13,TRBV12-2,TRBJ1-5,ASRLETSPDQPQH
10,TRBV19,TRBJ1-2,ASSLQGSGYT
14,TRBV7-9,TRBJ2-5,ASSDLQELQQETQY
14,TRBV9,TRBJ2-1,ASSLEGTESYNEQF
13,TRBV7-9,TRBJ1-1,ASSDTRGSNTEAF
10,TRBV2,TRBJ1-2,ASTTGDYGYT
13,TRBV9,TRBJ2-4,ASSPGRTDKNIQY
12,TRBV2,TRBJ1-1,ASRGEPLNTEAF
13,TRBV6-4,TRBJ2-1,ASSDTGTGVQLTF
12,TRBV10-3,TRBJ1-1,AISSDRASTEAF
11,TRBV5-5,TRBJ1-1,ASSFLLSTEAF
12,TRBV27,TRBJ2-2,ASARGAETGELF
13,TRBV7-8,TRBJ1-6,ASSYDRGSRSPLH
13,TRBV12-5,TRBJ1-5,ASGLGTGANQPQH
17,TRBV10-1,TRBJ1-5,ASTPEPGQGKDSNQPQH
14,TRBV2,TRBJ1-2,ASRKDAAGAGYGYT
16,TRBV7-2,TRBJ2-7,ASSPPIVAGPVFYEQY
14,TRBV29-1,TRBJ2-7,SVEDRLAVTGIEQY
14,TRBV19,TRBJ1-5,ASSISRRNLNQPQH
12,TRBV2,TRBJ1-1,ASSEGRKNTEAF
13,TRBV28,TRBJ1-2,ASSPPPTGTGGYT
13,TRBV9,TRBJ1-1,ASSVAGISNTEAF
12,TRBV19,TRBJ1-5,ASSWGASNQPQH
14,TRBV18,TRBJ1-5,ASSLAGGGSNQPQH
11,TRBV6-5,TRBJ1-5,ASKPGYNQPQH